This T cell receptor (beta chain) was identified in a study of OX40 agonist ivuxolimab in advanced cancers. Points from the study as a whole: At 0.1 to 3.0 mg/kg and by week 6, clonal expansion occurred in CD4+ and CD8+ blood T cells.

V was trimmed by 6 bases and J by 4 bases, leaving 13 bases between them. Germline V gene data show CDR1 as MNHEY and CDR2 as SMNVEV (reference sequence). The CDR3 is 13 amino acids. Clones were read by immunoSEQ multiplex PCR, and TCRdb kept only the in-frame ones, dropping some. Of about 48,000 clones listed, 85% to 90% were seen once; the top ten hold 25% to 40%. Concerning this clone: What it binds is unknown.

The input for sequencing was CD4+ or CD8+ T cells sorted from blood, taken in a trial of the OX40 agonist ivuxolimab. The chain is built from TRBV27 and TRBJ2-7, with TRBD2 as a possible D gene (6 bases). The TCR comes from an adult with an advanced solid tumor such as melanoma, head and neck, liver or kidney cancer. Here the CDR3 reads CASSSGLSYEQYF. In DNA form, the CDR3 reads TGTGCCAGCAGCTCGGGACTGAGTTACGAGCAGTACTTC.